A few counts support the clone carrying this TCR beta chain. The source of the sample is a study of blood T cells in healthy people across ages. PCR was performed a second time for about 7 to 12 cycles using a sample-barcoded 5' primer and a J-beta primer mix. TCRdb re-derived calls from the 5' RACE reads in MiXCR, one entry per CDR3 protein. The sample comprises 600,000 to 900,000 distinct CDR3 sequences, roughly 25% of which are singletons, and over 2.5% rests with the top ten. Germline CDR1 is ENHRY and CDR2 is SYGVKD. This CDR3 comprises 17 residues. Losses at the gene ends were 0 bases for V and 3 bases for J; bases not matched to a gene: 6. Each donor had around 11 milliliters of peripheral blood drawn. The same specimen was also included in a second study, on T cells of mothers and their children. That paper states: Each child gave 2.9 million or so TCR beta CDR3 reads (each mother, over 8.5 million). It was observed that no persistent microchimeric T cell clones could be detected.

The V call is TRBV10-3, the J call TRBJ2-1; TRBD2 matches at 9 bases. The sequenced material came from blood. This receptor was identified in a boy between 10 and 17 years old in good health. CDR3 protein: CAISESGDSGGYNEQFF. The CDR3 DNA sequence: TGTGCCATCAGTGAGTCGGGCGATAGCGGGGGCTACAATGAGCAGTTCTTC.